These 29 T cell receptor beta chains share one sample of origin, sequenced in a study of shared clonotypes between healthy human individuals. Assay: immunoSEQ multiplex PCR; the TCRdb copy retains only in-frame clones and omits some. The table records hundreds of thousands of clones, around four fifths of them present only once. The specimen sequenced was memory CD4+ T cells sorted from blood. Sample subset: CD45RA-negative fraction. These receptors were obtained from a woman under 40 in good health.

Notes on this clone: Other nucleotide sequences in the sample specify the same CDR3. This chain uses TRBV2 with TRBJ2-2; TRBD2 is a possible D gene (6 bases). CDR1 and CDR2 from the germline V gene are SNHLY and FYNNEI. Trimming removed 8 bases from V and 5 bases from J, with 6 bases in between. The CDR3 has 11 amino acids. The CDR3 sequence: CASRGTGELFF. The CDR3 DNA reads TGTGCCAGCCGGGGGACCGGGGAGCTGTTTTTT.

The chain is built from TRBV7-8 and TRBJ2-5, with D unclear. The CDR3 runs 11 residues. The germline V and J ends were trimmed by 5 bases and 11 bases, with 12 bases remaining between them. CDR1 is SGHVS and CDR2 is FQNEAQ in the germline V gene. The DNA of the CDR3 is TGTGCCAGCAGCCCAGCTTTAATTCAGTACTTC. Translated, it gives CASSPALIQYF.

Note on this clone: One end of the junction does not line up with germline, which may come from a read error. The V and J genes are TRBV7-8 and TRBJ2-5; 8 nucleotides match TRBD1. Germline CDR1 reads SGHVS; CDR2 reads FQNEAQ. This CDR3 has 17 amino acids. The CDR3 here is CASSFIPGTGRQGTQYF. Here the CDR3 DNA reads TGTGCCAGCAGCTTCATTCCCGGGACAGGCCGCCAAGGGACCCAGTACTTC.

This chain connects TRBV5-1 to TRBJ1-2; D not resolved. Trimming took off 4 bases at V and 4 bases at J, with 14 bases between the two ends. Germline V gene sequence: CDR1 SGHRS, CDR2 YFSETQ. This CDR3 has 14 residues. The CDR3 nucleotides read TGCGCCAGCAGCCGAACGTCGGGAAGCTATGGCTACACCTTC. This encodes CASSRTSGSYGYTF. Looking up the rest from reference TRBV5-1 and TRBJ1-2 gives the full variable domain: KAGVTQTPRYLIKTRGQQVTLSCSPISGHRSVSWYQQTPGQGLQFLFEYFSETQRNKGNFPGRFSGRQFSNSRSEMNVSTLELGDSALYLCASSRTSGSYGYTFGSGTRLTVV.

The gene calls are TRBV2 and TRBJ2-1; possible D gene TRBD2, 5 bases. The germline V and J ends were trimmed by 6 bases and 0 bases, with 12 bases remaining between them. This CDR3 region has 15 residues. Germline V CDR1 and CDR2: SNHLY, FYNNEI. The CDR3 DNA follows: TGTGCCAGCAGCGCCCCGGGAAACTCCTACAATGAGCAGTTCTTC. It specifies CASSAPGNSYNEQFF.

The chain couples TRBV4-1 to TRBJ2-1; a weak D match, TRBD1 (6 bases). Germline V gives CDR1 MGHRA, CDR2 YSYEKL. This CDR3 spans 17 amino acids. Trimming removed 2 bases at V and 6 bases at J, with 20 bases between. The CDR3 here is CASSQSPTGGFGNEQFF. CDR3 DNA: TGCGCCAGCAGCCAAAGCCCGACAGGAGGTTTCGGCAATGAGCAGTTCTTC.

Note on this clone: The same CDR3 can be traced to other DNA sequences in this sample. The chain couples TRBV7-3 to TRBJ2-1; TRBD2 is a possible D gene (6 bases). Trimming left V 3 bases short and J 3 bases short, with 9 bases between. The CDR3 totals 14 residues. Germline-derived CDR1 and CDR2 are SGHTA and FQGTGA. CDR3 protein: CASSFSGSYNEQFF. The CDR3 DNA follows: TGTGCCAGCAGCTTTAGCGGAAGCTACAATGAGCAGTTCTTC.

CDR3 loop: CASSPRLASLDTGELFF. The DNA of the CDR3 is TGTGCCAGCAGCCCCAGACTAGCGAGTTTGGACACCGGGGAGCTGTTTTTT. The chain recombines TRBV11-2 with TRBJ2-2, with 8 bases matching TRBD2. CDR1 and CDR2 from the germline V gene are SGHAT and FQNNGV. After removal of 5 bases from V and 3 bases from J, the junction contained 11 bases not matched to a gene. The CDR3 is made up of 17 amino acids. Together with reference TRBV11-2 and TRBJ2-2, the CDR3 gives the full variable domain: EAGVAQSPRYKIIEKRQSVAFWCNPISGHATLYWYQQILGQGPKLLIQFQNNGVVDDSQLPKDRFSAERLKGVDSTLKIQPAKLEDSAVYLCASSPRLASLDTGELFFGEGSRLTVL.

V is TRBV11-2 and J is TRBJ1-1, with TRBD1 as a possible D gene (6 bases). The CDR3 extends over 14 amino acids. CDR1 and CDR2 (germline): SGHAT, FQNNGV. With 3 bases removed from V and 3 bases from J, the gap between germline ends came to 11 bases. The CDR3 DNA is TGTGCCAGCAGCTTCTCACAGGGATACACTGAAGCTTTCTTT. Its translation: CASSFSQGYTEAFF. Combining the CDR3 with reference TRBV11-2 and TRBJ1-1 gives the whole variable domain EAGVAQSPRYKIIEKRQSVAFWCNPISGHATLYWYQQILGQGPKLLIQFQNNGVVDDSQLPKDRFSAERLKGVDSTLKIQPAKLEDSAVYLCASSFSQGYTEAFFGQGTRLTVV.

The J gene is TRBJ1-3, the V gene TRBV6-6; weak D call: TRBD1 (5 bases). Germline V CDR1 and CDR2: MNHNY, SVGAGI (reference sequence). V lost 7 bases and J 2 bases, leaving 9 bases between the germline ends. The CDR3 totals 13 residues. The CDR3 nucleotides read TGTGCCAGCAAGCAGACAGCTGGAAACACCATATATTTT. It codes for CASKQTAGNTIYF.

The J gene is TRBJ2-6, the V gene TRBV23-1; D is possibly TRBD1 (6 bases). TRBV23-1 is marked as an open reading frame, function uncertain. The V end lost 0 bases, the J end lost 0 bases, and 21 bases lay between the germline ends. CDR3 size: 21 residues. CDR3 sequence (DNA): TGCGCCAGCAGTCAATCGACAAGGCAGGGGCTGTCCCTCTCTGGGGCCAACGTCCTGACTTTC. Its protein is CASSQSTRQGLSLSGANVLTF.

The chain uses TRBV5-1 and TRBJ2-1, with TRBD2 matching 15 bases. Trimming took 4 bases from V and 6 from J; bases not matched to a gene: 2. The CDR3 spans 15 residues. Germline CDR1 reads SGHRS; CDR2 reads YFSETQ. The CDR3 coding sequence is TGCGCCAGCAGCGGGGGACTAGCGGGAGGCAATGAGCAGTTCTTC. Translation gives CASSGGLAGGNEQFF.

This chain uses TRBV5-6 with TRBJ2-2; 12 bases are a match to TRBD2. This CDR3 spans 16 amino acids. Germline V gene data show CDR1 as SGHDT and CDR2 as YYEEEE. The ends lost 4 bases at V and 4 bases at J; junction bases unmatched: 5. The CDR3: CASSPSGRGFTGELFF. The CDR3 DNA reads TGTGCCAGCAGCCCTAGCGGGAGGGGGTTCACCGGGGAGCTGTTTTTT. Supplemented by reference TRBV5-6 and TRBJ2-2, the full variable domain reads DAGVTQSPTHLIKTRGQQVTLRCSPKSGHDTVSWYQQALGQGPQFIFQYYEEEERQRGNFPDRFSGHQFPNYSSELNVNALLLGDSALYLCASSPSGRGFTGELFFGEGSRLTVL.

CDR3 sequence reads: CASSLAVDSNTEAFF. CDR3 DNA sequence: TGCGCCAGCAGCTTGGCCGTAGACAGTAACACTGAAGCTTTCTTT. This rearrangement joins TRBV5-1 to TRBJ1-1, with D possibly matching TRBD1 (5 bases). CDR1 is SGHRS and CDR2 is YFSETQ in the germline V gene. This CDR3 is 15 amino acids long. V shed 0 bases and J shed 2 bases, with 11 bases lying between them.

V is TRBV6-4 and J is TRBJ2-1, with a weak D call TRBD2 (6 bases). This CDR3 comprises 15 residues. The V gene lost 4 bases and the J gene lost 4 bases, with 14 bases spanning the gap. The germline CDR1 and CDR2 sequences are MRHNA and SNTAGT. The CDR3 is CASSVERAPYNEQFF. CDR3 coding DNA: TGTGCCAGCAGTGTTGAGCGGGCCCCATACAATGAGCAGTTCTTC.

The gene calls are TRBV19 and TRBJ1-5; D remains ambiguous. This CDR3 comprises 15 residues. Trimming shortened V by 3 bases and J by 4 bases, and 13 bases separated the two germline ends. Per germline, CDR1 LNHDA and CDR2 SQIVND (reference sequence). In nucleotides, the CDR3 is TGTGCCAGTAGTATGGGTCTCGAGTATAATCAGCCCCAGCATTTT. The encoded protein is CASSMGLEYNQPQHF.

J is TRBJ2-7 and V is TRBV2; TRBD2 matches at 11 bases. V gave up 7 bases and J gave up 7 bases; unmatched junction bases: 15. The germline V gene has CDR1 SNHLY and CDR2 FYNNEI. This CDR3 spans 16 amino acids. This CDR3 is CASTQFSGRARWEQYF. DNA for the CDR3: TGTGCCAGCACTCAATTTAGCGGGAGGGCCCGGTGGGAGCAGTACTTC.

The V call is TRBV6-1, the J call TRBJ2-1; the match to TRBD2 covers 9 bases. The V gene end was trimmed by 8 bases and the J gene end by 3 bases; junction bases not matched to a gene: 8. This CDR3 has 15 residues. From germline, CDR1 is MNHNS and CDR2 SASEGT. CDR3 coding DNA: TGTGCCAGCTACTCCGGGACTAGCTACTACAATGAGCAGTTCTTC. As protein: CASYSGTSYYNEQFF.

V gene TRBV7-7 combines with J gene TRBJ2-1, with 8 bases fitting TRBD2. Per germline, CDR1 SSHAT and CDR2 FNYEAQ (reference sequence). The CDR3 contains 15 residues. Trimming took 5 bases from V and 1 from J; bases not matched to a gene: 4. The chain's CDR3 is CASSPIAGSYNEQFF. The DNA of the CDR3 is TGTGCCAGCAGCCCCATAGCGGGGTCCTACAATGAGCAGTTCTTC.

The chain carries TRBV5-1 and TRBJ2-1, with 8 positions matching TRBD2. Germline CDR1 reads SGHRS; CDR2 reads YFSETQ. The V and J ends lost 5 bases and 10 bases, in that order; junction bases with no gene match: 14. CDR3 length equals 15 residues. The CDR3 region is CASSPRESGSGEQFF. The CDR3 DNA reads TGCGCCAGCAGTCCACGGGAGAGCGGGAGTGGAGAGCAGTTCTTC.

The chain couples TRBV5-1 to TRBJ2-1; D gene ambiguous. CDR3 size: 16 residues. V was shortened by 1 base and J by 0 bases, with 11 bases between the two germline ends. Germline-derived CDR1 and CDR2 are SGHRS and YFSETQ. CDR3 sequence (DNA): TGCGCCAGCAGCTTGTTCGCTCTTAGCTCCTACAATGAGCAGTTCTTC. Translated, it gives CASSLFALSSYNEQFF. The entire variable domain, with the rest obtained from reference TRBV5-1 and TRBJ2-1, is as follows: KAGVTQTPRYLIKTRGQQVTLSCSPISGHRSVSWYQQTPGQGLQFLFEYFSETQRNKGNFPGRFSGRQFSNSRSEMNVSTLELGDSALYLCASSLFALSSYNEQFFGPGTRLTVL.

The rearrangement links TRBV29-1 to TRBJ2-7; D is unclear. The length of the CDR3 is 11 residues. CDR1 is SQVTM, CDR2 ANQGSEA, per germline. Trimming removed 0 bases from V and 3 bases from J, with 3 bases in between. The CDR3 DNA reads TGCAGCGTTGAAGACTTCTACGAGCAGTACTTC. Amino acids: CSVEDFYEQYF.

On this clone: Additional DNA sequences in this sample encode the identical CDR3. The chain employs TRBV20-1 and TRBJ2-2; D is unresolved. This CDR3 is built from 11 residues. CDR1 and CDR2 (germline): DFQATT, SNEGSKA (reference sequence). The V end lost 5 bases, the J end lost 2 bases, and 3 bases lay between the germline ends. CDR3 DNA sequence: TGCAGTGCTGCCAACACCGGGGAGCTGTTTTTT. It translates to CSAANTGELFF.

CDR3 nucleotides: TGTGCCAGCAGTGACCTCGATAAGGGCGCAGATACGCAGTATTTT. Amino acid sequence: CASSDLDKGADTQYF. The chain combines TRBV6-1 with TRBJ2-3; D unresolved. From germline, CDR1 is MNHNS and CDR2 SASEGT. CDR3 length: 15 amino acids. The V gene lost 3 bases and the J gene lost 4 bases, with 14 bases spanning the gap.

The rearrangement links TRBV7-8 to TRBJ2-1, with 14 bases that match TRBD2. This CDR3 is built from 14 residues. Germline V lookup: CDR1 SGHVS, CDR2 FQNEAQ. J gave up 9 bases and V 6 bases, and 4 bases lay outside the gene matches. The DNA for the CDR3 is TGTGCCAGCAGGGGGACTAGCGGGAGCGGTGAGCAGTTCTTC. Translating it yields CASRGTSGSGEQFF.

The chain joins TRBV5-4 to TRBJ1-1; D gene unclear. The CDR3 totals 16 residues. Trimming cost V 0 bases and J 7 bases, with 19 bases left between them. Germline CDR1 is SGHNT and CDR2 is YYREEE (reference sequence). CDR3 in amino acids: CASSLGTPGGKSEAFF. The CDR3 bases are TGTGCCAGCAGCTTGGGGACGCCGGGAGGGAAGAGTGAAGCTTTCTTT.

This rearrangement joins TRBV11-1 to TRBJ2-7; TRBD2 might be the D (5 bases). The germline V gene encodes CDR1 SGHAT and CDR2 FQDESV (reference sequence). There are 14 residues in the CDR3. The ends were cut back, 5 bases at V and 3 bases at J, with 14 bases in the middle. The CDR3 region has the DNA TGTGCCAGCAGCCCCAGGCTAGCAGACTACGAGCAGTACTTC. Its translation is CASSPRLADYEQYF.

This chain uses TRBV9 with TRBJ1-2; D is unclear. Per the germline V gene, CDR1 is SGDLS and CDR2 is YYNGEE. V lost 0 bases, J lost 8 bases, and 11 bases lay in between. This CDR3 region has 13 residues. As DNA, the CDR3 is TGTGCCAGCAGCGTAGAGTCCCGGGAGGGCTACACCTTC. It codes for CASSVESREGYTF.

This sequence joins TRBV4-1 and TRBJ1-5, with a tentative D call TRBD1 (5 bases). V was trimmed by 0 bases and J by 6 bases, leaving 15 bases between them. Germline values: CDR1 MGHRA, CDR2 YSYEKL. The CDR3 extends over 16 amino acids. The CDR3, as DNA: TGCGCCAGCAGCCAAGATCTCGGGCAGGGTGGTCAGCCCCAGCATTTT. Residues: CASSQDLGQGGQPQHF.